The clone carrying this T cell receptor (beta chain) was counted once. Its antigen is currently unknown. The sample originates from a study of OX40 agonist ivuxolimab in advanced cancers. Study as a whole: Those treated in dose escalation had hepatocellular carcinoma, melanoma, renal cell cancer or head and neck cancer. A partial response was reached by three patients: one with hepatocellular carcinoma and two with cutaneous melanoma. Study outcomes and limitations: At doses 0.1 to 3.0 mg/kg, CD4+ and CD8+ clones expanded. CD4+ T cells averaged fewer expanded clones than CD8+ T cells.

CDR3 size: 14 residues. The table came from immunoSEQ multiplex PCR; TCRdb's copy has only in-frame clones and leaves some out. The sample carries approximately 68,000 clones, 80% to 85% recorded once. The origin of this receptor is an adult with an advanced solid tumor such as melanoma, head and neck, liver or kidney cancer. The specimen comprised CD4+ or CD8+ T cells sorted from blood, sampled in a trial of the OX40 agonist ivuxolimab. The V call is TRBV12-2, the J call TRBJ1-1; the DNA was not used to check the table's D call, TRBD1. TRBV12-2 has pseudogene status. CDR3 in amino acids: CASRLDPGTGTAFF. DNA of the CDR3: TGTGCAAGTCGCTTAGATCCCGGGACAGGGACGGCTTTCTTT.